The 6 T cell receptor beta chains given below trace back to one sample, sequenced in a study of blood T cell repertoires in COVID-19. Profiling relied on immunoSEQ multiplex PCR, and the TCRdb table lists in-frame clones only, not all of them. The data show some 83,000 clones, around 90% seen once. Sequenced: peripheral blood. The receptors derive from a woman older than 75 with active or convalescent COVID-19.

This chain uses TRBV7-9 with TRBJ1-1; the D gene is possibly TRBD1 (6 bases). V lost 5 bases, J lost 1 base, and 14 bases lay in between. Germline CDR1 and CDR2: SEHNR and FQNEAQ (reference sequence). The CDR3 has 15 amino acids. This chain's CDR3 is CASSKFLQGNTEAFF. The CDR3 region has the DNA TGTGCCAGCAGCAAATTTTTACAGGGGAACACTGAAGCTTTCTTT.

Only one count was recorded for this clone. This chain uses TRBV5-8 with TRBJ2-5, with 8 bases lining up with TRBD2. Germline V gene sequence: CDR1 SGHTS, CDR2 YDEGEE. Unmatched junction bases numbered 10, after V lost 4 bases and J lost 2 bases. The CDR3 totals 16 residues. This CDR3 reads CASSPGVGGAQETQYF. CDR3 nucleotide sequence: TGTGCCAGCAGCCCGGGGGTCGGGGGGGCGCAAGAGACCCAGTACTTC.

The chain uses TRBV24-1 and TRBJ2-2; 10 bases match TRBD2. CDR1 and CDR2 from the germline V gene are KGHDR and SFDVKD. The length of the CDR3 is 17 residues. With V trimmed by 3 bases and J by 8 bases, 11 bases remained unmatched. The CDR3 reads CATSDPASGRPTGELFF. CDR3 DNA: TGTGCCACCAGTGATCCCGCTAGCGGGAGACCGACGGGGGAGCTGTTTTTT.

The chain uses TRBV7-2 and TRBJ2-5; TRBD1 matches 11 bases. The ends lost 4 bases at V and 5 bases at J; junction bases unmatched: 6. Germline V CDR1 and CDR2: SGHTA, FQGNSA. The CDR3 runs 15 residues. As DNA, the CDR3 is TGTGCCAGCAGCTCGGACAGGGGGCCCTACGAGACCCAGTACTTC. Translation gives CASSSDRGPYETQYF. The variable domain in full, with the rest retrieved from reference TRBV7-2 and TRBJ2-5, is GAGVSQSPSNKVTEKGKDVELRCDPISGHTALYWYRQSLGQGLEFLIYFQGNSAPDKSGLPSDRFSAERTGGSVSTLTIQRTQQEDSAVYLCASSSDRGPYETQYFGPGTRLLVL.

The genes are TRBV5-1 and TRBJ1-1; TRBD1 matches 8 bases. This CDR3 contains 16 residues. The V gene's germline CDR1 is SGHRS and CDR2 YFSETQ. V dropped 2 bases and J dropped 2; count of bases not matched to a gene: 8. The DNA of the CDR3 is TGCGCCAGCAGCTTCAGGGGGCTGGTGGTTAACACTGAAGCTTTCTTT. The encoded protein is CASSFRGLVVNTEAFF. Combining the CDR3 with reference TRBV5-1 and TRBJ1-1 gives the whole variable domain KAGVTQTPRYLIKTRGQQVTLSCSPISGHRSVSWYQQTPGQGLQFLFEYFSETQRNKGNFPGRFSGRQFSNSRSEMNVSTLELGDSALYLCASSFRGLVVNTEAFFGQGTRLTVV.

The gene calls are TRBV11-2 and TRBJ1-5; D might be TRBD1 (5 bases). Trimming left V 0 bases short and J 7 bases short, with 10 bases between. This CDR3 comprises 14 residues. Germline CDR1 reads SGHAT; CDR2 reads FQNNGV. The CDR3 nucleotides are TGTGCCAGCAGCTTAGACGGGGGTGGGCAGCCCCAGCATTTT. Translating it yields CASSLDGGGQPQHF.